One and the same sample provided the 20 T cell receptor beta chains below, sequenced in a study of OX40 agonist ivuxolimab in advanced cancers. Assay: immunoSEQ multiplex PCR; the TCRdb copy retains only in-frame clones and omits some. Of 69,000 or so clones listed, 85% are singletons. The sequencing here drew on CD4+ or CD8+ T cells sorted from blood, taken in a trial of the OX40 agonist ivuxolimab. These receptors all come from an adult with an advanced solid tumor such as melanoma, head and neck, liver or kidney cancer.

The CDR3 sequence: CASSPAGGAGLTEAFF. The CDR3 DNA follows: TGTGCCAGCAGCCCCGCTGGGGGGGCAGGTTTAACTGAAGCTTTCTTT. This chain links TRBV5-4 with TRBJ1-1, with D perhaps matching TRBD1 (6 bases). This CDR3 region has 16 residues. CDR1 is SGHNT and CDR2 is YYREEE in the germline V gene (reference sequence). V dropped 4 bases and J dropped 5 bases, with 21 bases sitting between them.

This chain uses TRBV6-4 with TRBJ1-2; possibly TRBD1 for D (6 bases). CDR1 MRHNA and CDR2 SNTAGT come from the germline V gene. V lost 3 bases, J lost 4 bases, and 15 bases lay in between. CDR3 length equals 15 residues. The chain's CDR3 is CASSESGGAGYGYTF. In DNA, the CDR3 is TGTGCCAGCAGTGAATCTGGGGGCGCGGGCTATGGCTACACCTTC.

The CDR3 DNA reads TGTGCCAGCAGCCAAGATAGCGGGGCCTACAATGAGCAGTTCTTC. Translating gives CASSQDSGAYNEQFF. The gene calls are TRBV4-2 and TRBJ2-1; TRBD2 aligns across 8 bases. The CDR3 spans 15 residues. Germline CDR1 is LGHNA and CDR2 is YNFKEQ. V lost 0 bases and J lost 2; bases outside the gene matches: 0.

The V call is TRBV6-5, the J call TRBJ2-7; 8 bases map to TRBD1. CDR1 and CDR2 (germline): MNHEY, SVGAGI. The CDR3 loop spans 14 amino acids. Trimming at V came to 4 bases and at J to 2 bases, leaving 4 bases not matched to a gene. CDR3 nucleotide sequence: TGTGCCAGCAGTTCGTACAGGGGGACCTACGAGCAGTACTTC. Translated, it gives CASSSYRGTYEQYF.

This rearrangement joins TRBV5-1 to TRBJ2-3; D not resolved. V dropped 4 bases and J dropped 5 bases, with 5 bases sitting between them. The germline V gene encodes CDR1 SGHRS and CDR2 YFSETQ. The CDR3 length is 11 residues. The CDR3 loop is CASSLVDTQYF. CDR3 sequence (DNA): TGCGCCAGCAGCCTAGTAGATACGCAGTATTTT.

The V gene is TRBV9, the J gene TRBJ2-4, with 12 bases fitting TRBD2. V lost 0 bases and J lost 6; bases outside the gene matches: 4. Germline values: CDR1 SGDLS, CDR2 YYNGEE. The CDR3 is 16 amino acids. CDR3 DNA: TGTGCCAGCAGCGTAGGAGTACTAGCGGGAGGAAACATTCAGTACTTC. Translating gives CASSVGVLAGGNIQYF.

This sequence joins TRBV7-3 and TRBJ2-3; D remains ambiguous. CDR3 length equals 14 residues. Trimming pared 3 bases from V and 2 bases from J, leaving 9 bases between. Germline V lookup: CDR1 SGHTA, CDR2 FQGTGA. The CDR3 DNA is TGTGCCAGCAGCTTCCAAGGGCCCACAGATACGCAGTATTTT. It is translated as CASSFQGPTDTQYF.

The J gene is TRBJ2-1, the V gene TRBV6-5; TRBD2 matches at 11 bases. The CDR3 is made up of 15 amino acids. In germline, CDR1 is MNHEY, CDR2 SVGAGI. V lost 4 bases and J lost 6; bases outside the gene matches: 5. This chain's CDR3 is CASSSRLAGTNEQFF. CDR3 sequence (DNA): TGTGCCAGCAGTTCGCGACTAGCGGGGACCAATGAGCAGTTCTTC.

This clone occurred once. V usage is TRBV5-1 and J usage is TRBJ2-2; 8 positions match TRBD1. The CDR3 consists of 14 residues. CDR1 and CDR2 from the germline V gene are SGHRS and YFSETQ. V trimming: 4 bases; J trimming: 8 bases; junction bases outside the gene matches: 7. The CDR3 protein is CASSPDRVLGELFF. For the CDR3, the DNA is TGCGCCAGCAGCCCGGACAGGGTATTAGGGGAGCTGTTTTTT. The full variable domain, rest sourced from reference TRBV5-1 and TRBJ2-2, is KAGVTQTPRYLIKTRGQQVTLSCSPISGHRSVSWYQQTPGQGLQFLFEYFSETQRNKGNFPGRFSGRQFSNSRSEMNVSTLELGDSALYLCASSPDRVLGELFFGEGSRLTVL.

Only a few counts were recorded for this clone. The chain employs TRBV6-1 and TRBJ2-7; D uncertain. This CDR3 is built from 13 residues. Per the germline V gene, CDR1 is MNHNS and CDR2 is SASEGT. Trimming took 3 bases from V and 7 from J, leaving 13 bases between them. The CDR3 region has the DNA TGTGCCAGCAGTGACCCGCGGATCGGGGAGCAGTACTTC. This gives the protein CASSDPRIGEQYF.

This chain joins TRBV11-3 and TRBJ1-1; D not resolved. With 5 bases removed from V and 1 base from J, the gap between germline ends came to 11 bases. The length of the CDR3 is 14 residues. CDR1 is SGHNT and CDR2 is YENEEA in the germline V gene. The CDR3 loop reads CASSLSFSNTEAFF. CDR3 nucleotide sequence: TGTGCCAGCAGCCTAAGTTTCTCGAACACTGAAGCTTTCTTT.

This chain uses TRBV5-1 with TRBJ1-4; TRBD1 might be the D (6 bases). Per germline, CDR1 SGHRS and CDR2 YFSETQ. There are 14 residues in the CDR3. Trimming left V 4 bases short and J 3 bases short, with 10 bases between. CDR3 sequence: CASSEGGPNEKLFF. In nucleotides, the CDR3 is TGCGCCAGCAGCGAGGGGGGTCCTAATGAAAAACTGTTTTTT.

This clone came up once. V usage is TRBV19 and J usage is TRBJ1-5, with a tentative D call TRBD1 (5 bases). The CDR3 totals 15 residues. Germline V gene data show CDR1 as LNHDA and CDR2 as SQIVND (reference sequence). Trimming took off 4 bases at V and 2 bases at J, with 12 bases between the two ends. The CDR3 sequence: CASSRGETGNQPQHF. In DNA, the CDR3 is TGTGCCAGTAGTAGGGGGGAGACCGGCAATCAGCCCCAGCATTTT. Using reference TRBV19 and TRBJ1-5 for the parts outside the CDR3, the full variable domain is DGGITQSPKYLFRKEGQNVTLSCEQNLNHDAMYWYRQDPGQGLRLIYYSQIVNDFQKGDIAEGYSVSREKKESFPLTVTSAQKNPTAFYLCASSRGETGNQPQHFGDGTRLSIL.

The chain combines TRBV5-6 with TRBJ2-3; 8 bases agree with TRBD1. The CDR3 totals 14 residues. After removal of 3 bases from V and 1 base from J, the junction contained 1 base not matched to a gene. Germline V gene lookup returns CDR1 SGHDT and CDR2 YYEEEE. CDR3 loop: CASSSGQGTDTQYF. For the CDR3, the DNA is TGTGCCAGCAGCTCGGGACAGGGCACAGATACGCAGTATTTT.

V gene TRBV7-9 combines with J gene TRBJ2-4; 9 bases fit TRBD1. This CDR3 spans 15 amino acids. CDR1 SEHNR and CDR2 FQNEAQ come from the germline V gene (reference sequence). V shed 5 bases, J shed 16 bases, and the junction held 18 bases outside the gene matches. The CDR3 DNA reads as TGTGCCAGCAGCCCAGGAAACCCGGGACAGGGAGTTGTCTACTTC. This sequence encodes CASSPGNPGQGVVYF.

This clone was detected only once. The V call is TRBV28, the J call TRBJ2-3; weak D call: TRBD2 (5 bases). The V end was cut by 6 bases, the J end by 2 bases, with 9 bases between. This CDR3 spans 13 amino acids. Germline lookup yields CDR1 MDHEN and CDR2 SYDVKM. DNA for the CDR3: TGTGCCAGCAGCCCCGGGGACACAGATACGCAGTATTTT. Encoded protein: CASSPGDTDTQYF.

This rearrangement joins TRBV27 to TRBJ1-5; D ambiguous. V lost 5 bases, J lost 0 bases, and 14 bases lay in between. CDR1 and CDR2 from the germline V gene are MNHEY and SMNVEV (reference sequence). This CDR3 is built from 16 residues. The CDR3 DNA reads TGTGCCAGCAGTCCCGGGCCTATCTTTAGCAATCAGCCCCAGCATTTT. This codes for CASSPGPIFSNQPQHF.

This clone has only a few counts. The chain combines TRBV6-1 with TRBJ2-5; TRBD1 matches 9 bases. The germline V gene has CDR1 MNHNS and CDR2 SASEGT. The CDR3 has 17 amino acids. V was clipped by 2 bases and J by 5 bases; unmatched bases: 12. CDR3: CASSERGQGRSLETQYF. CDR3 DNA sequence: TGTGCCAGCAGTGAAAGGGGACAGGGCAGGAGTCTGGAGACCCAGTACTTC.

The chain joins TRBV7-7 to TRBJ2-5, with D unclear. Trimming took off 4 bases at V and 5 bases at J, with 11 bases between the two ends. Germline CDR1 and CDR2: SSHAT and FNYEAQ (reference sequence). CDR3 length equals 13 residues. The CDR3 DNA reads TGTGCCAGCAGCTCCTTGCCAGAGGAGACCCAGTACTTC. Translating it yields CASSSLPEETQYF.

Note on this clone: The junction differs from germline at one of its ends, possibly a read error. This chain connects TRBV5-1 to TRBJ1-2, with D unclear. The CDR3 covers 12 residues. Germline-derived CDR1 and CDR2 are SGHRS and YFSETQ. Here the CDR3 reads CASRADPSGYTF. The CDR3 DNA sequence: TGTGCCAGCCGGGCAGATCCGTCTGGCTACACCTTC.